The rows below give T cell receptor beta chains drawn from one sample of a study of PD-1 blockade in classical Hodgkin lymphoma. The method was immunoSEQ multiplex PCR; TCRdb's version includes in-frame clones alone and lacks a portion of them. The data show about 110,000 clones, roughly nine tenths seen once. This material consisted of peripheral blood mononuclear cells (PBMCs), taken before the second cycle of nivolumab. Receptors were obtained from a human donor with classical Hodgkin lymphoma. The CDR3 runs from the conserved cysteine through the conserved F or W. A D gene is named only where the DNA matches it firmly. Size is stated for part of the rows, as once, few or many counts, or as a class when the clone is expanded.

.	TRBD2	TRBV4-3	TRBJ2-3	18	CASSQDSTSGSFRDTQYF	TGCGCCAGCAGCCAAGATTCGACTAGCGGGAGTTTTAGGGATACGCAGTATTTT
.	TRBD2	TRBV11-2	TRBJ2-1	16	CASSLGPREGNNEQFF	TGTGCCAGCAGCTTAGGTCCGCGGGAGGGAAACAATGAGCAGTTCTTC
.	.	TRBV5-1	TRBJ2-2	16	CASSLNGQGNTGELFF	TGCGCCAGCAGCTTGAATGGTCAGGGGAACACCGGGGAGCTGTTTTTT
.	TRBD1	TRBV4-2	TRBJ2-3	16	CASSQDRTGDTDTQYF	TGTGCCAGCAGCCAGGATCGAACAGGGGACACAGATACGCAGTATTTT
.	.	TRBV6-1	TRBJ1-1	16	CASSVRRGGVNTEAFF	TGTGCCAGCAGTGTACGCCGGGGAGGGGTGAACACTGAAGCTTTCTTT
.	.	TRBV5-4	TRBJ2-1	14	CASSLEQGYSEQFF	TGTGCCAGCAGCTTGGAGCAGGGGTATAGTGAGCAGTTCTTC
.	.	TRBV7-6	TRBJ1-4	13	CASSLSPGEKLFF	TGTGCCAGCAGCCTATCTCCTGGAGAAAAACTGTTTTTT
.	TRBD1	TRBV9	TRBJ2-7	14	CASSAGTGPLSQYF	TGTGCCAGCAGCGCCGGGACAGGTCCCCTATCGCAGTACTTC
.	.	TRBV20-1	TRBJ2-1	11	CTYQGPNEQFF	TGCACCTACCAGGGTCCCAATGAGCAGTTCTTC
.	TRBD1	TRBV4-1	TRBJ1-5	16	CASSQVLTGDDQPQHF	TGCGCCAGCAGCCAAGTCCTGACAGGGGACGATCAGCCCCAGCATTTT
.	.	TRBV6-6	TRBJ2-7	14	CASSYSSGSYEQYF	TGTGCCAGCAGTTACTCGTCGGGCTCCTACGAGCAGTACTTC
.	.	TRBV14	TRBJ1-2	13	CASRKPGDYGYTF	TGTGCCAGCAGAAAGCCAGGGGACTATGGCTACACCTTC
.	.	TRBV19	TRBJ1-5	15	CASSFSAGDNQPQHF	TGTGCCAGTAGCTTTTCGGCAGGGGACAATCAGCCCCAGCATTTT
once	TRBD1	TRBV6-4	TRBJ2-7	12	CASSAGGFEQYF	TGTGCCAGCAGTGCAGGGGGTTTCGAGCAGTACTTC
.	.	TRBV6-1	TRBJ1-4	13	CASSDSTNEKLFF	TGTGCCAGCAGTGACTCAACTAATGAAAAACTGTTTTTT
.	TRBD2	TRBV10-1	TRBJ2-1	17	CASSESPTSGSYNEQFF	TGCGCCAGCAGTGAGTCACCGACTAGCGGGAGTTACAATGAGCAGTTCTTC
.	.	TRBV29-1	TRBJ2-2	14	CSVEFLEGTGELFF	TGCAGCGTTGAATTCCTCGAGGGAACCGGGGAGCTGTTTTTT
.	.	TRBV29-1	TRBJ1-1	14	CSVELQNMNTEAFF	TGCAGCGTTGAACTACAAAACATGAACACTGAAGCTTTCTTT